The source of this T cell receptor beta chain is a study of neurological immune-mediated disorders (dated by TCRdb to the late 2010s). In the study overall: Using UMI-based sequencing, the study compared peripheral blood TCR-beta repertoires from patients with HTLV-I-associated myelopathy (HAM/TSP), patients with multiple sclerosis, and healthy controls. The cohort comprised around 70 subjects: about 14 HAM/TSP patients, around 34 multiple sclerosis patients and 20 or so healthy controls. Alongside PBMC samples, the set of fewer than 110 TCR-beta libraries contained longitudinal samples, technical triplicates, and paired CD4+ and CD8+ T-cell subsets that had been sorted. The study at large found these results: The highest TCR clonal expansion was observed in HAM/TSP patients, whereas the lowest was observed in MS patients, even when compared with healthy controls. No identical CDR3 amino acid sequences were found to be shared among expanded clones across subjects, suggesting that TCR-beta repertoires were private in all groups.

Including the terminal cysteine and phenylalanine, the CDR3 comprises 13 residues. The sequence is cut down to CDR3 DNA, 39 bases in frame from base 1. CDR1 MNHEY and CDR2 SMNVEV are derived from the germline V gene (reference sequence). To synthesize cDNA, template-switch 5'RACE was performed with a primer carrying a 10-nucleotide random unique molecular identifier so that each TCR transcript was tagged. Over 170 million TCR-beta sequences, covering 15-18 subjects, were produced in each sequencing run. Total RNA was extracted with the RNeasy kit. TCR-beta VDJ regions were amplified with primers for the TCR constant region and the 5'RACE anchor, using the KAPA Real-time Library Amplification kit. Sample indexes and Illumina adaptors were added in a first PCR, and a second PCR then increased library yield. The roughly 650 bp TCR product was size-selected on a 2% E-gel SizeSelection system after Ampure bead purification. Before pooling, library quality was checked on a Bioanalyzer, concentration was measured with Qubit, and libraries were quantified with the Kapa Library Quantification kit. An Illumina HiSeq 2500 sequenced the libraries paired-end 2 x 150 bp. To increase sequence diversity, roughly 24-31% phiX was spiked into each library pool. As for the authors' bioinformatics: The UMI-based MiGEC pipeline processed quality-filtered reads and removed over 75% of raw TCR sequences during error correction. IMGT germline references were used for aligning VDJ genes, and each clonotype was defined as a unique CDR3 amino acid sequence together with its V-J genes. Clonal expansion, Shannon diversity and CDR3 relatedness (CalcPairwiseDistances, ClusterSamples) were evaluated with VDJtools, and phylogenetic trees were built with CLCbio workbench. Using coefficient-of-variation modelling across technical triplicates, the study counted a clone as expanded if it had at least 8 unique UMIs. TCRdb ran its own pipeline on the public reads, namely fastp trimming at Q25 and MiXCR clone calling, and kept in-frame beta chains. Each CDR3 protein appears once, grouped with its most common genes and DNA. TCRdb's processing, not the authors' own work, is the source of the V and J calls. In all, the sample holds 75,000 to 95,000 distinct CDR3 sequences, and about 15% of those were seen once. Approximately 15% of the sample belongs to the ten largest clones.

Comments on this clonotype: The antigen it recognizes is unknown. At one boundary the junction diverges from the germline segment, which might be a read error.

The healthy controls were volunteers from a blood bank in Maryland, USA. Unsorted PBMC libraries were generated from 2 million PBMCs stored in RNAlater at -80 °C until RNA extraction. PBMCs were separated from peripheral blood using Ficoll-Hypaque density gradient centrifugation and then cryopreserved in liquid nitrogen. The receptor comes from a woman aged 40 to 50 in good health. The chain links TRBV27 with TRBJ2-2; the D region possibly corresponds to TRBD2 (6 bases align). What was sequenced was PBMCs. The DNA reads TGTGCCAGCTGTTCTACTAGCACCTGGGAGCTGTTTTTT. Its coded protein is CASCSTSTWELFF.